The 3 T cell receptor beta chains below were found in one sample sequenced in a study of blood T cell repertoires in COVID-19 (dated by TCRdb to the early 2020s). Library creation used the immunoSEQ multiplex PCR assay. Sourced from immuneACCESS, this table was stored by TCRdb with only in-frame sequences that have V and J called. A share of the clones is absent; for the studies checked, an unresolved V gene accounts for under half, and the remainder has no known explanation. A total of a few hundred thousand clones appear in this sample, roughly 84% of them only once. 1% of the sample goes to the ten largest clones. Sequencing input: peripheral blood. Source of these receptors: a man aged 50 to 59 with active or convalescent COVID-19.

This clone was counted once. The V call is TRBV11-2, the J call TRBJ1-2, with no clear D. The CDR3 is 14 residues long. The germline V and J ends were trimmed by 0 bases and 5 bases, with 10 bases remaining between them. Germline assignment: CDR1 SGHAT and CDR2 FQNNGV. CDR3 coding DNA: TGTGCCAGCAGCTTAGATGGAAGGGAGTATGGCTACACCTTC. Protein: CASSLDGREYGYTF.

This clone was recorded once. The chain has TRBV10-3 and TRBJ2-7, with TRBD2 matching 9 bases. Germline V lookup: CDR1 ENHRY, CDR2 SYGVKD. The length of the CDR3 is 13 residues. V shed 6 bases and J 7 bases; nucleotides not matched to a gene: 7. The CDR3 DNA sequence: TGTGCCATCAGGGAGGCGGGAGGGGGAGAGCAGTACTTC. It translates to CAIREAGGGEQYF.

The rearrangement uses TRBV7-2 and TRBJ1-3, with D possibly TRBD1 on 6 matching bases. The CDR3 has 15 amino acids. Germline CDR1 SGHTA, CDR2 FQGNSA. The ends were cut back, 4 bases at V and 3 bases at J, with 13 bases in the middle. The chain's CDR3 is CASSSRGSDGNTIYF. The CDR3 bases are TGTGCCAGCAGCTCCAGGGGTTCAGATGGAAACACCATATATTTT. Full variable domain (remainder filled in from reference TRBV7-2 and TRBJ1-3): GAGVSQSPSNKVTEKGKDVELRCDPISGHTALYWYRQSLGQGLEFLIYFQGNSAPDKSGLPSDRFSAERTGGSVSTLTIQRTQQEDSAVYLCASSSRGSDGNTIYFGEGSWLTVV.